The rows below give T cell receptor beta chains drawn from one sample of a study of shared clonotypes between healthy human individuals. Some clones are missing from TCRdb's copy, which holds only in-frame ones; the method was immunoSEQ multiplex PCR. Here the sample spans 1 million to 1.2 million clones, roughly 77% being singletons. The sequenced sample was memory CD4+ T cells from PBMCs. These receptors were taken from a man younger than 30 in good health. Some clones in this sample may be carry-over from other donors' samples. Each CDR3 is given with its conserved first and last residue. The D gene is left open where the match is weak. The size entry is marked missing in some rows and otherwise reads once, few, many or a size class.

v_gene	j_gene	abundance	d_gene	CDR3nt	CDR3aa
TRBV29-1	TRBJ2-7	NA	TRBD2	TGCAGCGCCAAGACTAGCGGAGGAAGCTCCTACGAGCAGTACTTC	CSAKTSGGSSYEQYF
TRBV7-8	TRBJ2-7	NA	TRBD1	TGTGCCAGCAGCCCTAGGGACAGGCCTACCTACGAGCAGTACTTC	CASSPRDRPTYEQYF
TRBV7-8	TRBJ2-5	few	TRBD2	TGTGCCAGCAGCTGGACTAGCGGGAGGGATGTAGAGACCCAGTACTTC	CASSWTSGRDVETQYF
TRBV9	TRBJ2-5	NA	NA	TGTGCCAGCAGCCCAAGGGCAGACTTTGCCCAAGAGACCCAGTACTTC	CASSPRADFAQETQYF
TRBV10-3	TRBJ2-7	few	NA	TGTGCCATCAGTGAGTCAGGGATCGAGCAGTACTTC	CAISESGIEQYF
TRBV6-1	TRBJ1-1	few	NA	TGTGCCAGCACCCAAATCAGGGGTAACACTGAAGCTTTCTTT	CASTQIRGNTEAFF
TRBV14	TRBJ1-4	NA	NA	TGTGCCAGCAGCCAAGATTACGGGAGGGGAGAAAAACTGTTTTTT	CASSQDYGRGEKLFF
TRBV4-1	TRBJ2-1	NA	TRBD2	TGCGCCAGCAGCCAAGATCGAGCGGGGGTCAGCTCCTACAATGAGCAGTTCTTC	CASSQDRAGVSSYNEQFF
TRBV6-1	TRBJ1-5	NA	NA	TGTGCCAGCACCGATCCACCGGGTCGGCCCCAGCATTTT	CASTDPPGRPQHF
TRBV11-3	TRBJ2-7	NA	TRBD1	TGTGCCAGCAGCCCACAGGGGTCCTACGAGCAGTACTTC	CASSPQGSYEQYF
TRBV28	TRBJ1-5	NA	TRBD1	TGTGCCAGCAGTTTCATAGACAGGGAGGATCAGCCCCAGCATTTT	CASSFIDREDQPQHF
TRBV4-3	TRBJ1-2	few	NA	TGCGCCAGCAGCCAAGATATTAGAATCGCGCACAGTAACTATGGCTACACCTTC	CASSQDIRIAHSNYGYTF
TRBV18	TRBJ2-1	NA	NA	TGTGCCAGCTCACCCGCAATCTGGATTAGCGATGAGCAGTTCTTC	CASSPAIWISDEQFF
TRBV10-1	TRBJ2-5	few	TRBD1	TGCGCCAGCAGTGACGGCAGGGGGCATGGTGAGACCCAGTACTTC	CASSDGRGHGETQYF
TRBV10-1	TRBJ1-5	NA	NA	TGCGCCAGCAAATTAGGGGCAGGGTGTATCTATGGCAATCAGCCCCAGCATTTT	CASKLGAGCIYGNQPQHF
TRBV7-9	TRBJ2-3	NA	NA	TGTGCCAGCAGCTTAGCGGCGCAAGATACGCAGTATTTT	CASSLAAQDTQYF
TRBV4-1	TRBJ2-7	NA	NA	TGCGCCAGCAGCCAAGAGCGGCGGGCGAGCTCCTACGAGCAGTACTTC	CASSQERRASSYEQYF
TRBV28	TRBJ2-7	NA	NA	TGTGCCAGCAGTTTCCCGCTTGAGGTCCGCGAGCAGTACTTC	CASSFPLEVREQYF
TRBV7-8	TRBJ1-4	NA	TRBD1	TGTGCCAGCAGCTTGGAGGGGGCTTCGGAAAAACTGTTTTTT	CASSLEGASEKLFF
TRBV7-9	TRBJ2-1	NA	TRBD2	TGTGCCAGCAGCCCCCGCGGGGGTGAGCAGTTCTTC	CASSPRGGEQFF
TRBV4-1	TRBJ2-7	NA	TRBD2	TGCGCCAGCAGCCAAGCCTTGGGGGGGGGAGCCTACGAGCAGTACTTC	CASSQALGGGAYEQYF
TRBV28	TRBJ1-2	NA	NA	TGTGCCAGCAGTTTGAATTATGGCTACACCTTC	CASSLNYGYTF
TRBV28	TRBJ2-5	few	NA	TGTGCCAGCAGTTATCCAGACCTGGAGACCCAGTACTTC	CASSYPDLETQYF
TRBV19	TRBJ1-1	NA	NA	TGTGCCAGTAGTATATTCTCCGGGGGCACTGAAGCTTTCTTT	CASSIFSGGTEAFF
TRBV11-2	TRBJ2-5	few	TRBD1	TGTGCCAGCAGCTTATTAGGGACAGGCCAAGAGACCCAGTACTTC	CASSLLGTGQETQYF
TRBV6-6	TRBJ1-1	NA	NA	TGTGCCAGCAGTCCCCCCGCTGGGATGAACACTGAAGCTTTCTTT	CASSPPAGMNTEAFF
TRBV7-3	TRBJ2-6	NA	NA	TGTGCCAGCAGCCCCTCTCCGGCGGGAGGGGCCAACGTCCTGACTTTC	CASSPSPAGGANVLTF
TRBV7-9	TRBJ2-1	once	NA	TGTGCCAGCAGCCGTAGGGGGCAGGGACTTTTTATGGATGAGCAGTTCTTC	CASSRRGQGLFMDEQFF
TRBV29-1	TRBJ2-6	NA	NA	TGCAGCGTTTCTGAGGGCTCTGGGGCCAACGTCCTGACTTTC	CSVSEGSGANVLTF
TRBV7-2	TRBJ2-1	NA	NA	TGTGCCAGCAGCTTAATCAGACAGGCTGGCAATGAGCAGTTCTTC	CASSLIRQAGNEQFF
TRBV7-3	TRBJ1-2	NA	NA	TGTGCCAGCAGCCCAAAACAGGGTTCGGGAGGCTACACCTTC	CASSPKQGSGGYTF
TRBV7-8	TRBJ2-5	NA	TRBD1	TGTGCCAGCAGCCCCAGACAGGGGGCCTATGAGACCCAGTACTTC	CASSPRQGAYETQYF
TRBV10-3	TRBJ1-4	few	TRBD1	TGTGCCATCAGTGAACAGGGGTCGACTAATGAAAAACTGTTTTTT	CAISEQGSTNEKLFF
TRBV27	TRBJ2-7	NA	NA	TGTGCCAGCAGTGCCCTGGCAATTAGTTCCTACGAGCAGTACTTC	CASSALAISSYEQYF
TRBV5-5	TRBJ2-3	NA	NA	TGTGCCAGCAGCTCCCAGGTGGGTTCAGATACGCAGTATTTT	CASSSQVGSDTQYF
TRBV28	TRBJ2-1	NA	TRBD2	TGTGCCAGCACCCCTCGGCGGCTAGCGGGAGTGAGCTCCTACAATGAGCAGTTCTTC	CASTPRRLAGVSSYNEQFF
TRBV25-1	TRBJ1-1	NA	TRBD1	TGTGCCGCCCAGGGGGCGACGGCTGAAGCTTTCTTT	CAAQGATAEAFF
TRBV28	TRBJ1-2	few	NA	TGTGCCAGCAGTACCGCCAAGGCAGGCGCTAACTATGGCTACACCTTC	CASSTAKAGANYGYTF
TRBV7-2	TRBJ2-5	NA	NA	TGTGCCAGCAGCCTTCCTAAAGAGACCCAGTACTTC	CASSLPKETQYF
TRBV10-3	TRBJ2-2	few	NA	TGTGCCATCAGCAGTAGCTGGAGCACCGGGGAGCTGTTTTTT	CAISSSWSTGELFF
TRBV7-6	TRBJ2-7	NA	NA	TGTGCCAGCAGCTTTTACGGGCCCTCCTACGAGCAGTACTTC	CASSFYGPSYEQYF
TRBV2	TRBJ2-7	once	NA	TGTGCCAGCAGTGGGACTGACGTCCTCTACTACGAGCAGTACTTC	CASSGTDVLYYEQYF
TRBV28	TRBJ2-1	once	NA	TGTGCCAGTAGTGCCGGGACTTCATACAATGAGCAGTTCTTC	CASSAGTSYNEQFF
TRBV30	TRBJ1-1	few	NA	TGTGCCTGGATGAACCCCTTTGGGACTGAAGCTTTCTTT	CAWMNPFGTEAFF
TRBV10-3	TRBJ2-1	NA	NA	TGTGCCATCAGTACGGATCTGGGGGCCGCCTACAATGAGCAGTTCTTC	CAISTDLGAAYNEQFF